The sequence of this TCR beta chain was determined in a study of regulatory T cells in long-lasting Graves disease. The CDR3 totals 15 residues. Germline V CDR1 and CDR2: MNHEY, SMNVEV (reference sequence). The V and J ends lost 2 bases and 6 bases, in that order; junction bases with no gene match: 7. As to time point: persistent/refractory GD, antithyroid drugs over 5 years with positive TRAb. Scientists built the TCR library using RNA that was extracted from PBMCs. With regard to this clonotype: Its target is not known.

Arm-PCR of CDR3 regions and iRepertoire HTBI primers were used to build TCR beta libraries. TCRdb recomputed calls from the multiplex PCR reads with MiXCR, one row per CDR3 protein. Here the sample spans roughly 450,000 distinct CDR3 sequences, about a fifth being singletons. Study-level points and caveats: Under persistent disease, TRBV28, TRBJ1-2 and TRBJ2-5 were used preferentially.

This chain links TRBV27 with TRBJ1-5, with 7 bases aligning to TRBD1. This specimen was peripheral blood mononuclear cells (PBMCs), taken when the disease was refractory, from a patient treated with antithyroid drugs. This receptor was taken from a female donor with Graves disease. The CDR3 loop reads CASSLNRGWAQPQHF. Here the CDR3 DNA reads TGTGCCAGCAGTTTAAACAGGGGATGGGCTCAGCCCCAGCATTTT.